This T cell receptor beta chain was captured by sequencing in a study of blood T cell repertoires in COVID-19. About the research overall: Italy, Spain and the United States were the sources of the convalescent and acute COVID-19 samples.

In the original analysis: Estimation of nucleated cell counts relied on the amplification of reference gene primers. This table comes from immunoSEQ multiplex PCR, and its TCRdb copy is limited to in-frame clones, with some not included. For V, J and clone size, that table is used; D and trimming come from the DNA. This table has about 130,000 clones, 75% to 85% appearing once. The CDR3 consists of 13 residues. Deletions cut 2 bases from V and 5 bases from J, with 7 bases between. The germline V gene has CDR1 GTSNPN and CDR2 SVGIG (reference sequence). The V and J genes are TRBV30 and TRBJ1-6; D gene unclear. Sequencing input: peripheral blood. The source of this sequence is a woman in her 70s with COVID-19, enrolled during active disease. The DNA for the CDR3 is TGTGCCTGGAGTCTGTCAGATAATTCACCCCTCCACTTT. It is translated as CAWSLSDNSPLHF.